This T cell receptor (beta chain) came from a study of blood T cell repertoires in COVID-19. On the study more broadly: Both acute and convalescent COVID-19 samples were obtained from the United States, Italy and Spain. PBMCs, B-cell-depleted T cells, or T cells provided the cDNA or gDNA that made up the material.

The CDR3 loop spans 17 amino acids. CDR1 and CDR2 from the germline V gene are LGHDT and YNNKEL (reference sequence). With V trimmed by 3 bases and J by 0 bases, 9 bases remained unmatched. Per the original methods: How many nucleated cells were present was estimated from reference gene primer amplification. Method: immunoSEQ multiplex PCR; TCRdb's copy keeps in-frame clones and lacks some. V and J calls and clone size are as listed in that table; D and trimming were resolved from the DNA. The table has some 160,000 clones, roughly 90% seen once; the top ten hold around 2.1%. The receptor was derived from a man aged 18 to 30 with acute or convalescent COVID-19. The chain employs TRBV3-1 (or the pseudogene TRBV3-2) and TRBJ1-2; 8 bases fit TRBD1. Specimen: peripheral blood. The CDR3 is CASSQDRALGPNYGYTF. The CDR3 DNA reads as TGTGCCAGCAGCCAGGACAGGGCTCTGGGCCCTAACTATGGCTACACCTTC.